The 20 T cell receptor beta chains presented below share a single source sample, sequenced in a study of T cells in Graves' hyperthyroidism and ophthalmopathy. From RNA transcripts, TCR beta CDR3 regions were amplified. TCR CDR3 regions were first amplified by RT-PCR with HTBI primers. One entry per CDR3 protein results from TCRdb running MiXCR on the multiplex PCR reads. The sample holds about 840,000 distinct CDR3 sequences; around 39% are singletons and the top ten take approximately 10%. The sequenced sample consisted of blood. These receptors were obtained from a man younger than 35 with Graves' hyperthyroidism.

This clonotype was picked up many times. The V call is TRBV7-9, the J call TRBJ2-7, with 8 bases lining up with TRBD2. Germline V gene lookup returns CDR1 SEHNR and CDR2 FQNEAQ (reference sequence). CDR3 size: 15 residues. V was pared by 6 bases and J by 1 base, with 8 bases of the junction left unmatched. This CDR3 reads CASSPSGLGSYEQYF. DNA for the CDR3: TGTGCCAGCAGTCCCTCGGGACTAGGTTCCTACGAGCAGTACTTC.

This chain connects TRBV20-1 to TRBJ2-2, with D perhaps TRBD2 (5 bases). The V end was cut by 7 bases, the J end by 6 bases, with 12 bases between. The CDR3 contains 12 residues. Germline V gene data show CDR1 as DFQATT and CDR2 as SNEGSKA (reference sequence). Here the CDR3 reads CSVARRAGELFF. The CDR3 nucleotides are TGCAGTGTCGCCCGGCGGGCCGGGGAGCTGTTTTTT.

A few counts support this clonotype. The chain links TRBV29-1 to TRBJ2-3; D call uncertain. V lost 7 bases to trimming and J lost 2 bases, with 7 bases between them. This CDR3 has 11 amino acids. CDR1 and CDR2 (germline): SQVTM, ANQGSEA. The CDR3: CSAWSTDTQYF. CDR3 DNA: TGCAGCGCCTGGTCCACAGATACGCAGTATTTT.

About this clonotype: A read error may be the cause here, since a much bigger clone is one base away. The CDR3: CSVEQGNERLFF. The CDR3 DNA is TGCAGCGTTGAGCAGGGGAATGAAAGACTGTTTTTT. The chain recombines TRBV29-1 with TRBJ1-4; a weak D match, TRBD1 (6 bases). CDR1 and CDR2 (germline): SQVTM, ANQGSEA. This CDR3 is 12 amino acids long.

This clonotype has at least ten counts. The CDR3: CASSSSLVAEQYF. The CDR3 DNA follows: TGTGCCAGCAGCTCCTCGCTAGTGGCCGAGCAGTACTTC. The chain is built from TRBV7-9 and TRBJ2-7; D unclear. The CDR3 loop spans 13 amino acids. V lost 4 bases and J 6 bases, leaving 13 bases between the germline ends. Germline CDR1 and CDR2: SEHNR and FQNEAQ (reference sequence).

The genes are TRBV10-3 and TRBJ2-7, with 11 bases aligning to TRBD1. The ends lost 10 bases at V and 7 bases at J; junction bases unmatched: 9. From germline, CDR1 is ENHRY and CDR2 SYGVKD. The CDR3 contains 13 residues. CDR3 protein: CATRGQGVGEQYF. DNA of the CDR3: TGTGCCACCAGGGGACAGGGGGTTGGGGAGCAGTACTTC.

The chain carries TRBV12-3 or TRBV12-4 and TRBJ1-1; no clear D gene. This CDR3 has 12 amino acids. Trimming cost V 5 bases and J 3 bases, with 7 bases left between them. CDR3 nucleotides: TGTGCCAGCAGTCCTCAATACACTGAAGCTTTCTTT. Its protein is CASSPQYTEAFF.

The chain joins TRBV12-3 or TRBV12-4 to TRBJ1-1; possibly TRBD1 for D (5 bases). The CDR3 totals 13 residues. V was clipped by 5 bases and J by 3 bases, with 10 bases between them. The CDR3 coding sequence is TGTGCCAGCAGTCATGACAGATACACTGAAGCTTTCTTT. Translated, it gives CASSHDRYTEAFF.

This clonotype was observed many times. V and J are TRBV29-1 and TRBJ2-2, with 9 bases lining up with TRBD1. The CDR3 is 15 residues long. V lost 5 bases to trimming and J lost 3 bases; unmatched junction nucleotides: 7. The germline V gene has CDR1 SQVTM and CDR2 ANQGSEA. CDR3 DNA: TGCAGCGTTCTGACGACAGGGGGGCACACCGGGGAGCTGTTTTTT. Amino acids: CSVLTTGGHTGELFF.

This clonotype came up a few times. The rearrangement links TRBV7-2 to TRBJ2-5; the match to TRBD2 covers 10 bases. CDR1 is SGHTA and CDR2 is FQGNSA in the germline V gene. V shed 1 base, J shed 2 bases, and the junction held 16 bases outside the gene matches. The CDR3 consists of 20 residues. The CDR3 sequence is CASSLEPGGSGRSVQETQYF. DNA of the CDR3: TGTGCCAGCAGCTTAGAGCCCGGCGGTAGCGGGAGGAGTGTACAAGAGACCCAGTACTTC.

This clonotype was recorded many times. In DNA form, the CDR3 reads TGTGCCAGCAGCTTTAGCGGGATGGGGGAGACCCAGTACTTC. It specifies CASSFSGMGETQYF. The V gene is TRBV7-2, the J gene TRBJ2-5, with TRBD2 matching over 8 bases. In germline, CDR1 is SGHTA, CDR2 FQGNSA. The CDR3 runs 14 residues. J lost 5 bases, V lost 3 bases, and 5 bases had no gene match.

Of note for this clonotype: A much larger clone lies one base from this, so it may be a read error. The chain carries TRBV19 and TRBJ2-7, with a possible D match to TRBD2 (6 bases). The germline V gene encodes CDR1 LNHDA and CDR2 SQIVND (reference sequence). The germline V and J ends were trimmed by 6 bases and 6 bases, with 12 bases remaining between them. This CDR3 is built from 12 residues. CDR3 sequence: CASREGFSEQYF. The DNA for the CDR3 is TGTGCCAGTAGGGAGGGGTTCAGCGAGCAGTACTTC.

On this clonotype itself: A much larger clone differs by one base, so this may be a read error. The J gene is TRBJ1-5, the V gene TRBV10-2; D is undetermined. This CDR3 is 14 amino acids long. V lost 4 bases to trimming and J lost 5 bases, with 12 bases between them. Germline assignment: CDR1 WSHSY and CDR2 SAAADI. The CDR3 DNA reads TGCGCCAGCAGTGCCGGGAGACTCGATCAGCCCCAGCATTTT. Translation gives CASSAGRLDQPQHF.

This clonotype turned up a few times. This chain uses TRBV4-1 with TRBJ1-1, with D possibly being TRBD1 (5 bases). This CDR3 comprises 14 residues. The V gene's germline CDR1 is MGHRA and CDR2 YSYEKL. Trimming removed 3 bases at V and 4 bases at J, with 12 bases between. The CDR3 reads CASSHLKGSTEAFF. The CDR3 region has the DNA TGCGCCAGCAGCCATCTCAAGGGGAGCACTGAAGCTTTCTTT.

This clonotype turned up a few times. V usage is TRBV6-5 and J usage is TRBJ2-7; D is undetermined. Deletions cut 0 bases from V and 6 bases from J, with 15 bases between. The CDR3 runs to 15 residues. Germline values: CDR1 MNHEY, CDR2 SVGAGI. The CDR3, as DNA: TGTGCCAGCAGTTACTCGAAGACCAGCCATGCCGAGCAGTACTTC. This translates into CASSYSKTSHAEQYF.

Notes on this clonotype: This may be a read error: a much more frequent sequence differs by one nucleotide. J is TRBJ1-4 and V is TRBV29-1, with D perhaps TRBD1 (5 bases). Germline assignment: CDR1 SQVTM and CDR2 ANQGSEA. The CDR3 is 12 amino acids. Trimming took 3 bases from V and 5 from J, leaving 7 bases between them. The CDR3 nucleotides are TGCAGCGTTGAGCGGGGGAATGAAAAACTGTTTTTT. Encoded protein: CSVERGNEKLFF.

V usage is TRBV10-2 and J usage is TRBJ1-5; 8 positions agree with TRBD1. The trim removed 3 bases at V and 1 base at J, leaving 2 bases unmatched. The CDR3 contains 15 residues. Germline V lookup: CDR1 WSHSY, CDR2 SAAADI. The CDR3: CASSDDRGSNQPQHF. The CDR3 coding sequence is TGCGCCAGCAGTGATGACAGGGGAAGCAATCAGCCCCAGCATTTT.

This clonotype came up many times. The rearrangement joins TRBV7-8 to TRBJ2-7; tentatively, D is TRBD2 (7 bases). CDR1 and CDR2 (germline): SGHVS, FQNEAQ. CDR3 length equals 15 residues. V lost 3 bases and J lost 5, with 17 bases in between. The DNA of the CDR3 is TGTGCCAGCAGCTTTTGGGGGGGCAGCCGTAACGAGCAGTACTTC. Translated: CASSFWGGSRNEQYF.

This chain uses TRBV12-3 or TRBV12-4 with TRBJ1-6; 9 bases agree with TRBD1. The CDR3 has 14 residues. The V gene end was trimmed by 7 bases and the J gene end by 7 bases; junction bases not matched to a gene: 5. The CDR3 DNA reads as TGTGCCAGCACCTGGACAGGGGTAAATTCACCCCTCCACTTT. Its protein product is CASTWTGVNSPLHF.

This rearrangement joins TRBV20-1 to TRBJ2-5; tentative D call: TRBD1 (5 bases). Germline V gene lookup returns CDR1 DFQATT and CDR2 SNEGSKA (reference sequence). The CDR3 consists of 14 residues. V lost 6 bases and J 4 bases, leaving 18 bases between the germline ends. CDR3 protein: CSASARQGGETQYF. CDR3 bases: TGCAGTGCCAGCGCCAGGCAGGGTGGAGAGACCCAGTACTTC.